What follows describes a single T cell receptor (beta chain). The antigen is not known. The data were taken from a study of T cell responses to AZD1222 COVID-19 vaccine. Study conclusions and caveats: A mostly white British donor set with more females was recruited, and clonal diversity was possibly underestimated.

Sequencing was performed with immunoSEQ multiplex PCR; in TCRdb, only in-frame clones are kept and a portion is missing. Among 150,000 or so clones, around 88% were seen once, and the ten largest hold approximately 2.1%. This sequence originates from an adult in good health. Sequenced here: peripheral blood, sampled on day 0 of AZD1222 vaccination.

This CDR3 is CASSQVRTGGTEAFF. DNA of the CDR3: TGTGCCAGCAGCCAAGTTCGGACAGGGGGTACTGAAGCTTTCTTT. The chain couples TRBV4-2 to TRBJ1-1, with 10 bases matching TRBD1. Trimming cost V 1 base and J 5 bases; bases outside gene matches: 4. Germline CDR1 and CDR2: LGHNA and YNFKEQ. This CDR3 comprises 15 residues.